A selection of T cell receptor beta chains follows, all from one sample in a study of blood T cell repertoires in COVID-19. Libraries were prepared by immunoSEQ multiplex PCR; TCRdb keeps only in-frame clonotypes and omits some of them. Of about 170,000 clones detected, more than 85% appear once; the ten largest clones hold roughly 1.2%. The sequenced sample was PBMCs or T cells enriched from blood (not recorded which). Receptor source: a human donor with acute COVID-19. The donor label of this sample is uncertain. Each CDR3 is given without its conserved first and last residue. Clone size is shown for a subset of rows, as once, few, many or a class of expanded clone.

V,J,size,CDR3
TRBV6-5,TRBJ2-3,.,ASSIGTGGSDTQY
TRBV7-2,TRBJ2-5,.,ASSRDRRKETQY
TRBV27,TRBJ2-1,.,ASSFRGQGTYEQF
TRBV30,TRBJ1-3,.,AWTHVVRGNTIY
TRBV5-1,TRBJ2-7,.,ASSTGTRHYEQY
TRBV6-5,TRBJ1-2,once,ASSRQGGANYGYT
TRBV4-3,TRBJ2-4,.,ASSPDSKNIQY
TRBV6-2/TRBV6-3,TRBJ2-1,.,ASSGTSGGAVFYNEQF
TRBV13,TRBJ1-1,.,ASSLENRGRAF
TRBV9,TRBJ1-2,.,ASSVDTGYGYT
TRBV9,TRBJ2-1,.,ASSVEEAGAHNEQF
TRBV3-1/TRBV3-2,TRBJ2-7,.,ASSPRTSGFPYEQY
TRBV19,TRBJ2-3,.,ASSILDTQY
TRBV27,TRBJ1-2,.,ASSLSGSTYYGYT
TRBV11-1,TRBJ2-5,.,ASSLELQETQY
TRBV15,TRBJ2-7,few,ATSKGGTIYEQY
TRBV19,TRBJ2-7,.,ASSISSGGAAEQY
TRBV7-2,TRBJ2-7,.,ASSPHPRDIENEQY
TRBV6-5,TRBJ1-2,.,ASSSGGLYYGYT
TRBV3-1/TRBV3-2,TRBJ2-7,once,ASNLGGNEQY
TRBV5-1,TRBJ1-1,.,ASSLYSSRGGMNTEAF
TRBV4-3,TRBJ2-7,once,ASSQGLSTGLADYEQY
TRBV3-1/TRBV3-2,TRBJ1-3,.,ASSLGVGSGNTIY